These 29 T cell receptor beta chains share one sample of origin, sequenced in a study of beta chain features in type 1 diabetes. Their cognate antigens are unknown. Whole-study results and caveats: Moderate but significant shortening of TCRB CDR3s was recorded in all four CD4+ subsets from Type 1 diabetes patients.

The isolated RNA, all of it, was reverse transcribed, so expressed TCRB transcripts were what got sequenced. The repertoire was sequenced with immunoSEQ multiplex PCR; TCRdb's copy has only in-frame clones and lacks some. This sample yields some 700,000 clones, of which 10% to 15% are seen a single time; 0.022% belongs to the top ten. Material: naive CD4+ T cells from blood. The source of these receptors is a man in his late teens or twenties with type 1 diabetes.

The CDR3 loop is CASSLGERGADTDTQYF. CDR3 nucleotides: TGCGCCAGCAGCTTGGGTGAACGGGGCGCCGACACAGATACGCAGTATTTT. This sequence joins TRBV5-1 and TRBJ2-3, with D perhaps being TRBD1 or TRBD2 (5 bases each). In germline, CDR1 is SGHRS, CDR2 YFSETQ. V dropped 0 bases and J dropped 2 bases, with 16 bases sitting between them. The CDR3 extends over 17 amino acids.

Only a few counts were recorded for this clone. The chain is built from TRBV29-1 and TRBJ2-1; 9 bases are a match to TRBD1. The V and J ends lost 2 bases and 6 bases, in that order; junction bases with no gene match: 2. Per the germline V gene, CDR1 is SQVTM and CDR2 is ANQGSEA. The CDR3 runs 13 residues. CDR3 bases: TGCAGCGTTGAACGGGACAGGGCCAATGAGCAGTTCTTC. Amino acid sequence: CSVERDRANEQFF.

As regards this clone: Additional DNA sequences in this sample encode the identical CDR3. CDR3 region: CSAKQETQYF. DNA of the CDR3: TGCAGTGCCAAACAAGAGACCCAGTACTTC. The rearrangement joins TRBV20-1 to TRBJ2-5; no clear D. The ends were cut back, 6 bases at V and 2 bases at J, with 4 bases in the middle. Germline CDR1 and CDR2: DFQATT and SNEGSKA (reference sequence). This CDR3 is 10 amino acids long.

V gene TRBV30 combines with J gene TRBJ1-1; D remains ambiguous. Germline V gene data show CDR1 as GTSNPN and CDR2 as SVGIG (reference sequence). V was clipped by 4 bases and J by 1 base, with 7 bases between them. CDR3 size: 12 residues. The CDR3 DNA follows: TGTGCCTGGAAACGAACGAACACTGAAGCTTTCTTT. This translates into CAWKRTNTEAFF.

The chain combines TRBV7-6 with TRBJ2-2; D not certain. The V end lost 1 base, the J end lost 1 base, and 4 bases lay between the germline ends. The V gene's germline CDR1 is SGHVS and CDR2 FNYEAQ. The CDR3 sequence is 14 residues long. CDR3 residues: CASSLDGNTGELFF. The CDR3 DNA reads TGTGCCAGCAGCTTAGACGGGAACACCGGGGAGCTGTTTTTT.

The rearrangement links TRBV6-5 to TRBJ2-1; tentative D call: TRBD1 (6 bases). V shed 1 base and J shed 6 bases, with 10 bases lying between them. Germline V CDR1 and CDR2: MNHEY, SVGAGI. The length of the CDR3 is 14 residues. The CDR3 region is CASSYYEGVNEQFF. The CDR3 bases are TGTGCCAGCAGTTACTATGAGGGGGTCAATGAGCAGTTCTTC.

This chain links TRBV29-1 with TRBJ1-1; the D gene is possibly TRBD1 (6 bases). The CDR3 covers 16 residues. From germline, CDR1 is SQVTM and CDR2 ANQGSEA. Trimming removed 4 bases at V and 2 bases at J, with 20 bases between. The CDR3 spells CSVGEALTGINTEAFF. CDR3 nucleotide sequence: TGCAGCGTTGGCGAGGCCCTGACAGGAATAAACACTGAAGCTTTCTTT.

This clone has only a few counts. The V and J genes are TRBV6-6 and TRBJ2-4; 7 bases fit TRBD1. The CDR3 contains 13 residues. J gave up 5 bases and V 6 bases, and 4 bases lay outside the gene matches. Germline assignment: CDR1 MNHNY and CDR2 SVGAGI (reference sequence). The CDR3: CASSLDRENIQYF. CDR3 nucleotide sequence: TGTGCCAGCAGCCTCGACAGGGAAAACATTCAGTACTTC.

This chain's CDR3 is CASSPLAGRTEAFF. DNA of the CDR3: TGTGCCAGCTCACCACTCGCGGGGAGAACTGAAGCTTTCTTT. The V and J genes are TRBV18 and TRBJ1-1; D is undetermined. V was pared by 1 base and J by 5 bases, with 11 bases between. There are 14 residues in the CDR3. Germline CDR1 KGHSH, CDR2 LQKENI.

The DNA for the CDR3 is TGTGCCAGCGGGGGGACGGAGGAGGCCTACGAGCAGTACTTC. It encodes CASGGTEEAYEQYF. J is TRBJ2-7 and V is TRBV28; D is possibly TRBD2 (6 bases). Germline CDR1 and CDR2: MDHEN and SYDVKM. V was cut by 8 bases and J by 2 bases, with 16 bases left in between. The CDR3 runs 14 residues.

This chain uses TRBV6-5 with TRBJ2-7, with TRBD1 matching 7 bases. Germline V CDR1 and CDR2: MNHEY, SVGAGI. V was clipped by 2 bases and J by 2 bases; unmatched bases: 3. The CDR3 has 14 residues. The CDR3 reads CASSYDRVTYEQYF. DNA for the CDR3: TGTGCCAGCAGTTACGACAGGGTGACCTACGAGCAGTACTTC.

The chain is built from TRBV6-5 and TRBJ2-7, with a possible D match to TRBD1 (6 bases). Trimming removed 4 bases from V and 8 bases from J, with 12 bases in between. Germline loops: CDR1 MNHEY, CDR2 SVGAGI. The CDR3 consists of 12 residues. The CDR3 nucleotides read TGTGCCAGCAGTTTCCCGGACAGTAAGCAGTACTTC. Translated: CASSFPDSKQYF.

The V and J genes are TRBV30 and TRBJ1-2; 7 positions agree with TRBD1. This CDR3 spans 15 amino acids. J was trimmed by 5 bases and V by 0 bases; bases with no gene match: 9. Germline V gene data show CDR1 as GTSNPN and CDR2 as SVGIG (reference sequence). The CDR3 loop is CAWSVSPGQFYGYTF. The CDR3 DNA reads as TGTGCCTGGAGTGTCTCACCGGGACAGTTTTATGGCTACACCTTC. The entire variable domain, with the rest obtained from reference TRBV30 and TRBJ1-2, is as follows: SQTIHQWPATLVQPVGSPLSLECTVEGTSNPNLYWYRQAAGRGLQLLFYSVGIGQISSEVPQNLSASRPQDRQFILSSKKLLLSDSGFYLCAWSVSPGQFYGYTFGSGTRLTVV.

The chain has TRBV9 and TRBJ2-6; a possible D gene is TRBD1 (5 bases). The V and J ends lost 4 bases and 0 bases respectively, with 17 bases between them. The length of the CDR3 is 18 residues. Germline V gene sequence: CDR1 SGDLS, CDR2 YYNGEE. This CDR3 reads CASSPYLQGSSGANVLTF. The CDR3 nucleotides read TGTGCCAGCAGCCCCTACCTGCAGGGAAGCTCTGGGGCCAACGTCCTGACTTTC.

This clone has more than one count but fewer than ten. This sequence joins TRBV6-1 and TRBJ2-1; D gene unclear. CDR1 and CDR2 (germline): MNHNS, SASEGT. This CDR3 has 12 amino acids. V shed 4 bases and J shed 10 bases, with 11 bases lying between them. The CDR3 region has the DNA TGTGCCAGCAGTGGGGAAGTCCAAGAGCAGTTCTTC. It translates to CASSGEVQEQFF.

This clone has more than one count but fewer than ten. This chain joins TRBV7-2 and TRBJ1-3; D unresolved. The V end was cut by 0 bases, the J end by 2 bases, with 8 bases between. The CDR3 is 15 amino acids. In germline, CDR1 is SGHTA, CDR2 FQGNSA. This chain's CDR3 is CASSLAEPPGNTIYF. The CDR3, as DNA: TGTGCCAGCAGCTTAGCTGAGCCCCCTGGAAACACCATATATTTT.

This clone was found a few times. The chain combines TRBV30 with TRBJ2-7; D unresolved. CDR1 and CDR2 from the germline V gene are GTSNPN and SVGIG (reference sequence). The V end was cut by 0 bases, the J end by 11 bases, with 14 bases between. The CDR3 is 12 residues long. CDR3 sequence reads: CAWSVLSGVEYF. In nucleotides, the CDR3 is TGTGCCTGGAGTGTCTTATCAGGTGTCGAGTACTTC.

The chain has TRBV10-1 and TRBJ2-3; 8 bases are a match to TRBD2. V gave up 2 bases and J gave up 2 bases; unmatched junction bases: 9. The CDR3 consists of 17 residues. Germline V CDR1 and CDR2: WNHNN, SYGVQD (reference sequence). CDR3 DNA: TGCGCCAGCAGTGAGAGTTATGGGCGGGGGGCCACAGATACGCAGTATTTT. This codes for CASSESYGRGATDTQYF.

This clone was picked up one time. The same CDR3 also results from other DNA sequences found in this sample. The chain has TRBV19 and TRBJ2-5, with D possibly called TRBD1 or TRBD2 (7 bases each). V dropped 8 bases and J dropped 2 bases, with 12 bases sitting between them. The length of the CDR3 is 13 residues. Germline V gives CDR1 LNHDA, CDR2 SQIVND (reference sequence). The CDR3, as DNA: TGTGCCAGTCGGGGGGACAGACAAGAGACCCAGTACTTC. Translation: CASRGDRQETQYF.

This clone was seen a handful of times. The chain employs TRBV30 and TRBJ1-2; the D gene is possibly TRBD1 (6 bases). The CDR3 is 13 amino acids. Germline V gives CDR1 GTSNPN, CDR2 SVGIG (reference sequence). V was clipped by 2 bases and J by 7 bases, with 14 bases between them. For the CDR3, the DNA is TGTGCCTGGAGTAAACAGGGAGAGGGTGGCTACACCTTC. Translated: CAWSKQGEGGYTF.

The DNA of the CDR3 is TGCGCCAGCAGCTGGACCGGGACAGGGGAGGTTGAAGCTTTCTTT. This gives the protein CASSWTGTGEVEAFF. The chain joins TRBV5-1 to TRBJ1-1; 10 bases fit TRBD1. The CDR3 has 15 residues. Germline V CDR1 and CDR2: SGHRS, YFSETQ. V lost 3 bases, J lost 7 bases, and 9 bases stayed unmatched.

This clone was counted only a few times. The chain uses TRBV15 and TRBJ1-2; possibly TRBD1 for D (5 bases). The ends were cut back, 4 bases at V and 3 bases at J, with 15 bases in the middle. Germline V gene data show CDR1 as LNHNV and CDR2 as YYDKDF (reference sequence). The CDR3 runs to 15 residues. In DNA, the CDR3 is TGTGCCACCAGCACTGGGGAACAGGTTTACTATGGCTACACCTTC. This encodes CATSTGEQVYYGYTF.

This clone was observed a few times. The chain recombines TRBV20-1 with TRBJ1-2; D is unclear. The CDR3 runs to 10 residues. Germline CDR1 is DFQATT and CDR2 is SNEGSKA (reference sequence). Deletions cut 6 bases from V and 1 base from J, with 3 bases between. CDR3 in amino acids: CSASNYGYTF. CDR3 DNA: TGCAGTGCAAGTAACTATGGCTACACCTTC.

The J gene is TRBJ1-1, the V gene TRBV15; a possible D gene is TRBD1 (5 bases). The CDR3 has 15 residues. The V and J ends lost 1 base and 1 base respectively, with 10 bases between them. Germline V gene data show CDR1 as LNHNV and CDR2 as YYDKDF (reference sequence). In DNA form, the CDR3 reads TGTGCCACCAGCAGAGGGGAAGGGGCGAACACTGAAGCTTTCTTT. Its protein product is CATSRGEGANTEAFF.

V gene TRBV5-1 combines with J gene TRBJ2-7; the D gene is possibly TRBD1 (5 bases). V was trimmed by 2 bases and J by 7 bases, leaving 13 bases between them. This CDR3 comprises 13 residues. Germline assignment: CDR1 SGHRS and CDR2 YFSETQ. CDR3 sequence: CASSFRGLQEQYF. CDR3 nucleotides: TGCGCCAGCAGCTTTAGGGGTCTACAGGAGCAGTACTTC. The variable domain in full, with the rest retrieved from reference TRBV5-1 and TRBJ2-7, is KAGVTQTPRYLIKTRGQQVTLSCSPISGHRSVSWYQQTPGQGLQFLFEYFSETQRNKGNFPGRFSGRQFSNSRSEMNVSTLELGDSALYLCASSFRGLQEQYFGPGTRLTVT.

This clone was seen a few times. The chain joins TRBV27 to TRBJ2-2, with 8 bases fitting TRBD2. In germline, CDR1 is MNHEY, CDR2 SMNVEV (reference sequence). J was trimmed by 4 bases and V by 6 bases; bases with no gene match: 10. The CDR3 extends over 16 amino acids. CDR3 protein: CASSAPRGASTGELFF. The CDR3, as DNA: TGTGCCAGCAGCGCCCCGCGGGGGGCGAGCACCGGGGAGCTGTTTTTT.

This clone was seen a handful of times. The genes are TRBV27 and TRBJ1-2; D uncertain. CDR1 MNHEY and CDR2 SMNVEV come from the germline V gene (reference sequence). This CDR3 has 15 amino acids. Trimming took 4 bases from V and 1 from J, leaving 13 bases between them. In DNA form, the CDR3 reads TGTGCCAGCAGTTCCCCGGCGAGGGTTAACTATGGCTACACCTTC. This encodes CASSSPARVNYGYTF.

This chain connects TRBV29-1 to TRBJ2-7; D not resolved. Germline-derived CDR1 and CDR2 are SQVTM and ANQGSEA. The CDR3 has 12 amino acids. V was trimmed by 4 bases and J by 0 bases, leaving 7 bases between them. Here the CDR3 DNA reads TGCAGCGTTGCCGAAGACTCCTACGAGCAGTACTTC. Translation gives CSVAEDSYEQYF.

This clone has only a few counts. This sample also contains other DNA sequences that code for the same CDR3. The chain carries TRBV2 and TRBJ2-5, with D maybe TRBD1 (5 bases). Trimming stripped 6 bases from V and 5 bases from J, with 10 bases between. The CDR3 contains 12 residues. Germline CDR1 is SNHLY and CDR2 is FYNNEI. The CDR3, as DNA: TGTGCCAGCAGCAGGGTTCGCGAGACCCAGTACTTC. Amino acids: CASSRVRETQYF.